A single sample gave rise to the 8 T cell receptor beta chains below, sequenced in a study of blood T cell repertoires in COVID-19. Sequenced by immunoSEQ multiplex PCR; TCRdb stores in-frame clones only, minus some. The sample lists roughly 400,000 clones, around 89% occurring once. The sequenced material came from PBMCs or T cells enriched from blood (not recorded which). The receptors were gathered from a young man who had recovered from COVID-19.

V usage is TRBV5-4 and J usage is TRBJ2-3, with D perhaps TRBD1 (6 bases). The CDR3 loop spans 16 amino acids. Per germline, CDR1 SGHNT and CDR2 YYREEE (reference sequence). Deletions cut 1 base from V and 2 bases from J, with 14 bases between. CDR3 DNA: TGTGCCAGCAGCTTGTTGGCAGGGGTTTTCACAGATACGCAGTATTTT. This encodes CASSLLAGVFTDTQYF.

This chain uses TRBV19 with TRBJ1-1; tentatively, D is TRBD1 (5 bases). Germline V gene sequence: CDR1 LNHDA, CDR2 SQIVND (reference sequence). The CDR3 consists of 13 residues. Trimming stripped 5 bases from V and 1 base from J, with 8 bases between. CDR3 protein: CASSYQGNTEAFF. The CDR3 DNA sequence: TGTGCCAGTAGTTACCAGGGGAACACTGAAGCTTTCTTT.

The chain carries TRBV25-1 and TRBJ2-7, with a weak D call TRBD1 (5 bases). This CDR3 contains 14 residues. Trimming removed 7 bases from V and 2 bases from J, with 15 bases in between. Germline CDR1 MGHDK, CDR2 SYGVNS. This chain's CDR3 is CASTPPTGPYEQYF. The CDR3 DNA follows: TGTGCCAGCACCCCCCCTACAGGTCCCTACGAGCAGTACTTC.

The V gene is TRBV27, the J gene TRBJ2-5; TRBD1 is a possible D gene (5 bases). The V gene lost 2 bases and the J gene lost 0 bases, with 13 bases spanning the gap. This CDR3 spans 16 amino acids. Per germline, CDR1 MNHEY and CDR2 SMNVEV (reference sequence). CDR3 protein: CASSLRAGYYQETQYF. As DNA, the CDR3 is TGTGCCAGCAGTTTAAGGGCAGGGTACTACCAAGAGACCCAGTACTTC.

The sample holds a few counts of this clone. This chain uses TRBV3-1 (or the pseudogene TRBV3-2) with TRBJ2-3; D is uncertain. Looked up from germline, CDR1 is LGHDT and CDR2 is YNNKEL (reference sequence). Trimming removed 1 base from V and 1 base from J, with 6 bases in between. CDR3 length: 14 amino acids. The CDR3 loop reads CASSQVPGTDTQYF. CDR3 coding DNA: TGTGCCAGCAGCCAAGTCCCTGGCACAGATACGCAGTATTTT.

The CDR3 region has the DNA TGTGCCAGCTCACCAATCATACTAGCGGGAGGGTCCAATGAGCAGTTCTTC. Translating it yields CASSPIILAGGSNEQFF. This rearrangement joins TRBV18 to TRBJ2-1; 13 nucleotides match TRBD2. CDR3 size: 17 residues. V was clipped by 2 bases and J by 6 bases; unmatched bases: 7. Per germline, CDR1 KGHSH and CDR2 LQKENI. Variable domain in full (rest from reference TRBV18 and TRBJ2-1): NAGVMQNPRHLVRRRGQEARLRCSPMKGHSHVYWYRQLPEEGLKFMVYLQKENIIDESGMPKERFSAEFPKEGPSILRIQQVVRGDSAAYFCASSPIILAGGSNEQFFGPGTRLTVL.

V is TRBV9 and J is TRBJ1-2; D not certain. CDR1 is SGDLS and CDR2 is YYNGEE in the germline V gene. There are 12 residues in the CDR3. The ends were cut back, 4 bases at V and 6 bases at J, with 10 bases in the middle. This chain's CDR3 is CASSLGVNGYTF. The DNA for the CDR3 is TGTGCCAGCAGCCTCGGAGTCAATGGCTACACCTTC.

The chain employs TRBV7-8 and TRBJ1-2; possibly TRBD1 for D (5 bases). The CDR3 sequence is 14 residues long. V gave up 5 bases and J gave up 3 bases, with 13 bases separating them. CDR1 SGHVS and CDR2 FQNEAQ come from the germline V gene. The CDR3 here is CASSPHGGYYGYTF. CDR3 bases: TGTGCCAGCAGCCCCCACGGGGGATACTATGGCTACACCTTC.